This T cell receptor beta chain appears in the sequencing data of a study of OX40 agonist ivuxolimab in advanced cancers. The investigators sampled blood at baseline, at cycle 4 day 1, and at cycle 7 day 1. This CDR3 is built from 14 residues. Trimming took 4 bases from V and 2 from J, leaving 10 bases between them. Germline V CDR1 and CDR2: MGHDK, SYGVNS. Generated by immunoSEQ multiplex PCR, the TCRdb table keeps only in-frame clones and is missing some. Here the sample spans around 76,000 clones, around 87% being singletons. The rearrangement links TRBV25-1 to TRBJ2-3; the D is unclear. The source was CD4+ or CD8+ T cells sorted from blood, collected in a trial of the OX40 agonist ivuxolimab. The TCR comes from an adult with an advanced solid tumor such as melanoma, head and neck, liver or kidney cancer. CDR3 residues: CASSVRDNTDTQYF. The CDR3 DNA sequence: TGTGCCAGCAGTGTAAGGGATAACACAGATACGCAGTATTTT.